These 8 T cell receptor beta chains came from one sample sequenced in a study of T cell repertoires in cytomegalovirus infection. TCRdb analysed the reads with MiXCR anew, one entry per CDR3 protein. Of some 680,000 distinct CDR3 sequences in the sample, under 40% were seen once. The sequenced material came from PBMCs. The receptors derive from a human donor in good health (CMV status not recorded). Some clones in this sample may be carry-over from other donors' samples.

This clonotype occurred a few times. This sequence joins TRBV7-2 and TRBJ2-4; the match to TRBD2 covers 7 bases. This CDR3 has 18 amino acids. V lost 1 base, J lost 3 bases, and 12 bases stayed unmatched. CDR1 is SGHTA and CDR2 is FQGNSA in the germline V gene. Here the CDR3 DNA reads TGTGCCAGCAGCTTAGATCCCTATCCAGCGGGGCTCAAAAACATTCAGTACTTC. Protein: CASSLDPYPAGLKNIQYF.

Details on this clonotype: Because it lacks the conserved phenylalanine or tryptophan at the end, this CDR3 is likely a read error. CDR3: CASSLWRSQQFL. DNA for the CDR3: TGTGCCAGCAGTTTATGGCGGAGCCAGCAGTTCTTA. The chain joins TRBV28 to TRBJ2-1, with unresolved D. The CDR3 sequence is 12 residues long. The V end was cut by 0 bases, the J end by 11 bases, with 8 bases between. Germline CDR1 is MDHEN and CDR2 is SYDVKM.

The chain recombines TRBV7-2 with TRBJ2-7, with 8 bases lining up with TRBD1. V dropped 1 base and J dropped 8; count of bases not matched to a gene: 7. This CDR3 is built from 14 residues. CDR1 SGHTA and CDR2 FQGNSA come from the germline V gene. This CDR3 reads CASSLELRDRKQYF. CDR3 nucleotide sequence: TGTGCCAGCAGCTTAGAGTTGCGGGACAGGAAGCAGTACTTC.

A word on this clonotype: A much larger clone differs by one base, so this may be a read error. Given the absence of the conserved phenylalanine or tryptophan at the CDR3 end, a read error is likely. CDR3 amino acids: CASSLSSGTSSYNEQFL. The DNA for the CDR3 is TGTGCCAGCAGCTTAAGTAGCGGGACCAGTTCCTACAATGAGCAGTTCTTA. The V and J genes are TRBV7-9 and TRBJ2-1; TRBD2 agrees at 8 bases. The germline V gene encodes CDR1 SEHNR and CDR2 FQNEAQ (reference sequence). The CDR3 runs to 17 residues. V shed 2 bases and J 1 base; nucleotides not matched to a gene: 7.

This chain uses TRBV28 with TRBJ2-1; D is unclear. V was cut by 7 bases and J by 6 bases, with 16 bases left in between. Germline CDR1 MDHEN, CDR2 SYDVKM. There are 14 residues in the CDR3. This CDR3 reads CASMPSEIGNEQFF. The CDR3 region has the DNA TGTGCCAGCATGCCCAGCGAGATAGGCAATGAGCAGTTCTTC.

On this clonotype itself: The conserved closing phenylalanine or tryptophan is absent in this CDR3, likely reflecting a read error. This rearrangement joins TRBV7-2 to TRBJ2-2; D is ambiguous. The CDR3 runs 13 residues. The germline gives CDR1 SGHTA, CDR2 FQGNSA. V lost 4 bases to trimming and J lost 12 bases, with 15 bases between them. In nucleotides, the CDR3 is TGTGCCAGCAGCTCTTCGTGGACCCGGAAGCTGTTTTTG. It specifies CASSSSWTRKLFL.

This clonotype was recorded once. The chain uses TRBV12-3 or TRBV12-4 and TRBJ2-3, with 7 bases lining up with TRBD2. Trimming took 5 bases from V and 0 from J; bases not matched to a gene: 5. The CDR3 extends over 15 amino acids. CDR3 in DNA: TGTGCCAGCAGTACTAGCGTATCTAGCACAGATACGCAGTATTTT. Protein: CASSTSVSSTDTQYF.

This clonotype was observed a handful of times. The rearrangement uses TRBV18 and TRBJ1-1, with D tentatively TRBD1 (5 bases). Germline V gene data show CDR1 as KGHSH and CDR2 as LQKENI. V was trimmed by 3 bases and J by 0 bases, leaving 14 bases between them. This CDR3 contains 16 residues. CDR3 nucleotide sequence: TGTGCCAGCTCACCGGGGCAGGTCCGCATGAACACTGAAGCTTTCTTT. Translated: CASSPGQVRMNTEAFF.